The TCR beta chain described here comes from a study of long-term antiretroviral therapy in people with HIV. Whole-study results and caveats: Repertoires in HIV (unlike those of controls) had narrower CDR3 length ranges. Clonal populations expanded prior to ART predominated within the repertoire at all time points. With ART, diversity went up but was still lower than in transplant donor controls.

This CDR3 is built from 16 residues. V trimming: 0 bases; J trimming: 7 bases; junction bases outside the gene matches: 7. Germline CDR1 and CDR2: SGHDT and YYEEEE. Comments on this clone: Its antigen is currently unknown.

The assay, immunoSEQ v3.0, was run at survey level. For every sample, sequencing targeted roughly 40,000-55,000 T-cell genomes. Sequencing used immunoSEQ multiplex PCR; TCRdb keeps in-frame clones, though not all of them. The sample includes approximately 30,000 clones, approximately 83% seen only once; the top ten take 9.5% to 10%. The specimen was unsorted PBMCs, collected almost 2.9 years after starting antiretroviral therapy. The gene calls are TRBV5-6 and TRBJ2-1, with 10 positions matching TRBD2. This TCR came from a man aged 25 to 45 with HIV. CDR3 in amino acids: CASSLAGGLALNEQFF. CDR3 DNA sequence: TGTGCCAGCAGCTTGGCCGGGGGACTAGCGTTAAATGAGCAGTTCTTC.